This T cell receptor beta chain was recovered during a study of T cell responses to AZD1222 COVID-19 vaccine. General study points: Dominant at 160-218 and 743-854, vaccine-associated CD4 TCRs also spanned spike. Per reports, nearly half of all spike-specific TCRs target regions that are unmutated in variants.

Profiling relied on immunoSEQ multiplex PCR, and the TCRdb table lists in-frame clones only, not all of them. The data show around 140,000 clones, with about 91% seen just once and about 4% held by the top ten. Trimming cost V 0 bases and J 6 bases, with 16 bases left between them. CDR3 length equals 16 residues. Germline lookup yields CDR1 SGDLS and CDR2 YYNGEE. In the case of this clone: Its cognate antigen is unknown.

The TCR was taken from an adult who received the AZD1222 COVID-19 vaccine. This chain uses TRBV9 with TRBJ2-1; D uncertain. Source: peripheral blood, taken 28 days after the second AZD1222 dose. The CDR3 protein is CASSVAWTLTINEQFF. The CDR3 region has the DNA TGTGCCAGCAGCGTAGCCTGGACCCTAACAATCAATGAGCAGTTCTTC.